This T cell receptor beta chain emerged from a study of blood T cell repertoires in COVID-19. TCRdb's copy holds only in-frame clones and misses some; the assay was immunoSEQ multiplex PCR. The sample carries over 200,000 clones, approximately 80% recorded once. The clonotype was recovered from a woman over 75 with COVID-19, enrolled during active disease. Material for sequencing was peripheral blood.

The CDR3 reads CAISESQGNTEAFF. CDR3 coding DNA: TGTGCCATCAGTGAGTCTCAGGGGAACACTGAAGCTTTCTTT. J is TRBJ1-1 and V is TRBV10-3, with a possible D match to TRBD1 (5 bases). Germline V gene data show CDR1 as ENHRY and CDR2 as SYGVKD. CDR3 length: 14 residues. V shed 0 bases and J shed 1 base, with 6 bases lying between them.